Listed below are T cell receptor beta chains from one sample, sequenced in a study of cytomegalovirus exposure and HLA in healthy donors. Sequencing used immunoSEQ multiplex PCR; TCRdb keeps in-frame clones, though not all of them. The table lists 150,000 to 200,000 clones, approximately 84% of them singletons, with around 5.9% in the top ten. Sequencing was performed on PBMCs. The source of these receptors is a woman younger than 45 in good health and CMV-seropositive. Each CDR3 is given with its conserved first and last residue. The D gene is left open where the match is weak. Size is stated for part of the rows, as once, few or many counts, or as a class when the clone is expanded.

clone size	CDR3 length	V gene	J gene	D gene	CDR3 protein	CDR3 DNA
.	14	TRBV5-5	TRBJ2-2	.	CASRDTTNTGELFF	TGTGCCAGCAGGGACACCACTAACACCGGGGAGCTGTTTTTT
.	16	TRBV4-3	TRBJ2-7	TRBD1	CASSRYRDRVPNEQYF	TGCGCCAGCAGCCGATACCGGGACAGGGTTCCTAACGAGCAGTACTTC
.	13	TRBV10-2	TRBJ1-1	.	CASRAPGYPEAFF	TGCGCCAGCAGGGCGCCAGGTTACCCTGAAGCTTTCTTT
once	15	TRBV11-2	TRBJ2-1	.	CASRGTPSSYNEQFF	TGTGCCAGCAGAGGGACACCGAGCTCCTACAATGAGCAGTTCTTC
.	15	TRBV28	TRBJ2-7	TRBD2	CASSLTGTSIYEQYF	TGTGCCAGCAGTCTGACCGGGACTAGTATATACGAGCAGTACTTC
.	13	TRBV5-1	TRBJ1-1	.	CASSYGGWTEAFF	TGCGCCAGCAGCTACGGGGGGTGGACTGAAGCTTTCTTT
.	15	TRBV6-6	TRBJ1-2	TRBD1	CASSYEGQGVYGYTF	TGTGCCAGCAGTTATGAGGGACAGGGAGTCTATGGCTACACCTTC
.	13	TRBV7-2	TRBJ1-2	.	CASSSLNNYGYTF	TGTGCCAGCAGCTCTCTAAACAACTATGGCTACACCTTC
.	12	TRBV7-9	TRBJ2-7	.	CSSSLGVSEQYF	TGTTCCAGCAGCTTAGGAGTATCCGAGCAGTACTTC
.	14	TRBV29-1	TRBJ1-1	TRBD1	CSVDERGLDTEAFF	TGCAGCGTTGACGAAAGGGGGCTGGACACTGAAGCTTTCTTT
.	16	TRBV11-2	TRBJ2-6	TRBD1	CASSMTGRPGANVLTF	TGTGCCAGCAGCATGACAGGGAGACCTGGGGCCAACGTCCTGACTTTC
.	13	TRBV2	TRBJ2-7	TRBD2	CASIGLAGLEQYF	TGTGCCAGCATAGGGCTAGCGGGACTCGAGCAGTACTTC
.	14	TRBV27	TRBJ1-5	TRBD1	CASSPGTGGQPQHF	TGTGCCAGCAGTCCCGGGACAGGGGGTCAGCCCCAGCATTTT
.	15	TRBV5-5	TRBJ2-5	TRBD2	CASSSGLAGVETQYF	TGTGCCAGCAGCTCGGGACTAGCGGGAGTAGAGACCCAGTACTTC
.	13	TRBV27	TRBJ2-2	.	CASRVGGTGELFF	TGTGCCAGCAGGGTAGGAGGAACCGGGGAGCTGTTTTTT
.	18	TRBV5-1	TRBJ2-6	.	CASSLGAGVSLGANVLTF	TGCGCCAGCAGCTTGGGGGCAGGGGTCTCGCTTGGGGCCAACGTCCTGACTTTC
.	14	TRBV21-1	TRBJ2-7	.	CASSKDRDTDEQYF	TGTGCCAGCAGCAAAGACAGGGACACCGACGAGCAGTACTTC
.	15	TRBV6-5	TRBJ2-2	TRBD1	CASSPTGGYTGELFF	TGTGCCAGCAGTCCGACAGGGGGGTACACCGGGGAGCTGTTTTTT
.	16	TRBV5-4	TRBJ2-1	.	CASSFQTPPGDNEQFF	TGTGCCAGCAGCTTCCAGACACCCCCGGGGGACAATGAGCAGTTCTTC
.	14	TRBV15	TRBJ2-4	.	CATSPERGKGIQYF	TGTGCCACCAGTCCAGAACGGGGAAAAGGCATTCAGTACTTC
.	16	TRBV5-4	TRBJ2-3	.	CASSPEANSIRYTQYF	TGTGCCAGCAGCCCGGAGGCGAACTCGATTAGGTATACGCAGTATTTT
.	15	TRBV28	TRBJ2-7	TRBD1	CASSGSGQGYDEQYF	TGTGCCAGCTCGGGGTCGGGACAGGGGTATGACGAGCAGTACTTC
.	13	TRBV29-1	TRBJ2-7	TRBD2	CSVETGGGYEQYF	TGCAGCGTTGAAACGGGAGGCGGCTACGAGCAGTACTTC
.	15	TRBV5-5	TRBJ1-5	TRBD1	CASSSRGLGNQPQHF	TGTGCCAGCAGCTCCAGGGGGCTGGGCAATCAGCCCCAGCATTTT
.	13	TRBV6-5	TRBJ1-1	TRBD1	CASSFFDRAEAFF	TGTGCCAGCAGTTTCTTCGACAGGGCTGAAGCTTTCTTT
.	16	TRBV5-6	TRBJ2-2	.	CASSLAANRDTGELFF	TGTGCCAGCAGCTTGGCGGCAAACAGGGACACCGGGGAGCTGTTTTTT
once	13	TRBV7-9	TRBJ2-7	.	CASSSPLGYEQYF	TGTGCCAGCAGCTCCCCTCTAGGCTACGAGCAGTACTTC
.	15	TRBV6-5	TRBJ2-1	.	CASSYSRAWGDEQFF	TGTGCCAGCAGTTACTCAAGGGCGTGGGGCGATGAGCAGTTCTTC
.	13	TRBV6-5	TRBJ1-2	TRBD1	CASRRSTGTGCTF	TGTGCCAGCAGACGATCCACCGGGACAGGGTGCACCTTC
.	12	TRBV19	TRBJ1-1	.	CASSIQNTEAFF	TGTGCCAGTAGTATCCAGAACACTGAAGCTTTCTTT
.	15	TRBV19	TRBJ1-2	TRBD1	CASLSSGQANYGYTF	TGTGCCAGCTTATCCTCGGGACAGGCTAACTATGGCTACACCTTC
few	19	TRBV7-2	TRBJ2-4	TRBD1	CASSSDAPLPGQGIGIQYF	TGTGCCAGCAGCTCCGACGCGCCCCTACCGGGACAGGGGATCGGCATTCAGTACTTC
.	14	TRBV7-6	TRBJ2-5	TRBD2	CASSRGLAEETQYF	TGTGCCAGCAGCCGTGGACTAGCGGAAGAGACCCAGTACTTC
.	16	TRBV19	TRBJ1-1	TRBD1	CASSTIQGAPGTEAFF	TGTGCCAGTAGTACCATACAGGGGGCGCCGGGCACTGAAGCTTTCTTT
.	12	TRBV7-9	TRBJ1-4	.	CASSLGTEKLFF	TGTGCCAGCAGCTTAGGGACAGAAAAACTGTTTTTT
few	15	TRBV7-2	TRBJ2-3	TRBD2	CASSLTSGRTDTQYF	TGTGCCAGCAGCTTAACTAGCGGGAGGACAGATACGCAGTATTTT
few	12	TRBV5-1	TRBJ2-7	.	CASSPSGFEQYF	TGCGCCAGCAGCCCCAGCGGGTTTGAGCAGTACTTC
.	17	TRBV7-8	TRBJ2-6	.	CASSIGRRMSGANVLTF	TGTGCCAGCAGTATAGGGAGGAGGATGTCTGGGGCCAACGTCCTGACTTTC
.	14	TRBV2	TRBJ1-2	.	CASRGRGTNYGYTF	TGTGCCTCCCGCGGCCGGGGGACGAACTATGGCTACACCTTC
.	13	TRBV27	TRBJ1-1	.	CASSWGAQGEAFF	TGTGCCAGCAGTTGGGGAGCACAGGGTGAAGCTTTCTTT
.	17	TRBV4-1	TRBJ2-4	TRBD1	CASRPVGTGDSKNIQYF	TGCGCCAGCAGACCCGTGGGCACCGGGGACAGCAAAAACATTCAGTACTTC
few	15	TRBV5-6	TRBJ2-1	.	CASSLVGGANNEQFF	TGTGCCAGCAGCTTGGTTGGGGGGGCAAACAATGAGCAGTTCTTC
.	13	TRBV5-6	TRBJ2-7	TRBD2	CASSSRLAGEQYF	TGTGCCAGCAGCAGTCGACTAGCGGGGGAGCAGTACTTC
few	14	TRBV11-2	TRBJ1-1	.	CASSSPQGSSEAFF	TGTGCCAGCAGCTCACCACAGGGATCCTCTGAAGCTTTCTTT
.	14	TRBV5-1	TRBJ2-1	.	CASSLAGRGNEQFF	TGCGCCAGCAGCTTGGCGGGCAGGGGTAATGAGCAGTTCTTC
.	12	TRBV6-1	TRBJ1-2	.	CASSVREDGYTF	TGTGCCAGCAGTGTAAGGGAGGATGGCTACACCTTC
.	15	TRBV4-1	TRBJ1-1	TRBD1	CASSQGGQSATEAFF	TGCGCCAGCAGCCAAGGGGGACAGTCCGCGACTGAAGCTTTCTTT
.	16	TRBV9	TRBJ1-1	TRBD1	CASTLGQGARDTEAFF	TGTGCCAGCACTCTGGGACAGGGGGCTAGGGACACTGAAGCTTTCTTT
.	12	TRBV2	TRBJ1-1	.	CASMGASTEAFF	TGTGCCAGCATGGGGGCCAGCACTGAAGCTTTCTTT
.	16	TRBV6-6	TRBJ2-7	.	CASSSGDRPPVDEQYF	TGTGCCAGCAGTTCGGGCGACAGGCCTCCTGTCGACGAGCAGTACTTC
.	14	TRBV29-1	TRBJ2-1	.	CSVGIRLVGNEQFF	TGCAGCGTCGGGATTCGACTAGTTGGCAATGAGCAGTTCTTC
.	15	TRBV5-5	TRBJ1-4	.	CASSPTPATNEKLFF	TGTGCCAGCAGCCCGACACCCGCAACTAATGAAAAACTGTTTTTT